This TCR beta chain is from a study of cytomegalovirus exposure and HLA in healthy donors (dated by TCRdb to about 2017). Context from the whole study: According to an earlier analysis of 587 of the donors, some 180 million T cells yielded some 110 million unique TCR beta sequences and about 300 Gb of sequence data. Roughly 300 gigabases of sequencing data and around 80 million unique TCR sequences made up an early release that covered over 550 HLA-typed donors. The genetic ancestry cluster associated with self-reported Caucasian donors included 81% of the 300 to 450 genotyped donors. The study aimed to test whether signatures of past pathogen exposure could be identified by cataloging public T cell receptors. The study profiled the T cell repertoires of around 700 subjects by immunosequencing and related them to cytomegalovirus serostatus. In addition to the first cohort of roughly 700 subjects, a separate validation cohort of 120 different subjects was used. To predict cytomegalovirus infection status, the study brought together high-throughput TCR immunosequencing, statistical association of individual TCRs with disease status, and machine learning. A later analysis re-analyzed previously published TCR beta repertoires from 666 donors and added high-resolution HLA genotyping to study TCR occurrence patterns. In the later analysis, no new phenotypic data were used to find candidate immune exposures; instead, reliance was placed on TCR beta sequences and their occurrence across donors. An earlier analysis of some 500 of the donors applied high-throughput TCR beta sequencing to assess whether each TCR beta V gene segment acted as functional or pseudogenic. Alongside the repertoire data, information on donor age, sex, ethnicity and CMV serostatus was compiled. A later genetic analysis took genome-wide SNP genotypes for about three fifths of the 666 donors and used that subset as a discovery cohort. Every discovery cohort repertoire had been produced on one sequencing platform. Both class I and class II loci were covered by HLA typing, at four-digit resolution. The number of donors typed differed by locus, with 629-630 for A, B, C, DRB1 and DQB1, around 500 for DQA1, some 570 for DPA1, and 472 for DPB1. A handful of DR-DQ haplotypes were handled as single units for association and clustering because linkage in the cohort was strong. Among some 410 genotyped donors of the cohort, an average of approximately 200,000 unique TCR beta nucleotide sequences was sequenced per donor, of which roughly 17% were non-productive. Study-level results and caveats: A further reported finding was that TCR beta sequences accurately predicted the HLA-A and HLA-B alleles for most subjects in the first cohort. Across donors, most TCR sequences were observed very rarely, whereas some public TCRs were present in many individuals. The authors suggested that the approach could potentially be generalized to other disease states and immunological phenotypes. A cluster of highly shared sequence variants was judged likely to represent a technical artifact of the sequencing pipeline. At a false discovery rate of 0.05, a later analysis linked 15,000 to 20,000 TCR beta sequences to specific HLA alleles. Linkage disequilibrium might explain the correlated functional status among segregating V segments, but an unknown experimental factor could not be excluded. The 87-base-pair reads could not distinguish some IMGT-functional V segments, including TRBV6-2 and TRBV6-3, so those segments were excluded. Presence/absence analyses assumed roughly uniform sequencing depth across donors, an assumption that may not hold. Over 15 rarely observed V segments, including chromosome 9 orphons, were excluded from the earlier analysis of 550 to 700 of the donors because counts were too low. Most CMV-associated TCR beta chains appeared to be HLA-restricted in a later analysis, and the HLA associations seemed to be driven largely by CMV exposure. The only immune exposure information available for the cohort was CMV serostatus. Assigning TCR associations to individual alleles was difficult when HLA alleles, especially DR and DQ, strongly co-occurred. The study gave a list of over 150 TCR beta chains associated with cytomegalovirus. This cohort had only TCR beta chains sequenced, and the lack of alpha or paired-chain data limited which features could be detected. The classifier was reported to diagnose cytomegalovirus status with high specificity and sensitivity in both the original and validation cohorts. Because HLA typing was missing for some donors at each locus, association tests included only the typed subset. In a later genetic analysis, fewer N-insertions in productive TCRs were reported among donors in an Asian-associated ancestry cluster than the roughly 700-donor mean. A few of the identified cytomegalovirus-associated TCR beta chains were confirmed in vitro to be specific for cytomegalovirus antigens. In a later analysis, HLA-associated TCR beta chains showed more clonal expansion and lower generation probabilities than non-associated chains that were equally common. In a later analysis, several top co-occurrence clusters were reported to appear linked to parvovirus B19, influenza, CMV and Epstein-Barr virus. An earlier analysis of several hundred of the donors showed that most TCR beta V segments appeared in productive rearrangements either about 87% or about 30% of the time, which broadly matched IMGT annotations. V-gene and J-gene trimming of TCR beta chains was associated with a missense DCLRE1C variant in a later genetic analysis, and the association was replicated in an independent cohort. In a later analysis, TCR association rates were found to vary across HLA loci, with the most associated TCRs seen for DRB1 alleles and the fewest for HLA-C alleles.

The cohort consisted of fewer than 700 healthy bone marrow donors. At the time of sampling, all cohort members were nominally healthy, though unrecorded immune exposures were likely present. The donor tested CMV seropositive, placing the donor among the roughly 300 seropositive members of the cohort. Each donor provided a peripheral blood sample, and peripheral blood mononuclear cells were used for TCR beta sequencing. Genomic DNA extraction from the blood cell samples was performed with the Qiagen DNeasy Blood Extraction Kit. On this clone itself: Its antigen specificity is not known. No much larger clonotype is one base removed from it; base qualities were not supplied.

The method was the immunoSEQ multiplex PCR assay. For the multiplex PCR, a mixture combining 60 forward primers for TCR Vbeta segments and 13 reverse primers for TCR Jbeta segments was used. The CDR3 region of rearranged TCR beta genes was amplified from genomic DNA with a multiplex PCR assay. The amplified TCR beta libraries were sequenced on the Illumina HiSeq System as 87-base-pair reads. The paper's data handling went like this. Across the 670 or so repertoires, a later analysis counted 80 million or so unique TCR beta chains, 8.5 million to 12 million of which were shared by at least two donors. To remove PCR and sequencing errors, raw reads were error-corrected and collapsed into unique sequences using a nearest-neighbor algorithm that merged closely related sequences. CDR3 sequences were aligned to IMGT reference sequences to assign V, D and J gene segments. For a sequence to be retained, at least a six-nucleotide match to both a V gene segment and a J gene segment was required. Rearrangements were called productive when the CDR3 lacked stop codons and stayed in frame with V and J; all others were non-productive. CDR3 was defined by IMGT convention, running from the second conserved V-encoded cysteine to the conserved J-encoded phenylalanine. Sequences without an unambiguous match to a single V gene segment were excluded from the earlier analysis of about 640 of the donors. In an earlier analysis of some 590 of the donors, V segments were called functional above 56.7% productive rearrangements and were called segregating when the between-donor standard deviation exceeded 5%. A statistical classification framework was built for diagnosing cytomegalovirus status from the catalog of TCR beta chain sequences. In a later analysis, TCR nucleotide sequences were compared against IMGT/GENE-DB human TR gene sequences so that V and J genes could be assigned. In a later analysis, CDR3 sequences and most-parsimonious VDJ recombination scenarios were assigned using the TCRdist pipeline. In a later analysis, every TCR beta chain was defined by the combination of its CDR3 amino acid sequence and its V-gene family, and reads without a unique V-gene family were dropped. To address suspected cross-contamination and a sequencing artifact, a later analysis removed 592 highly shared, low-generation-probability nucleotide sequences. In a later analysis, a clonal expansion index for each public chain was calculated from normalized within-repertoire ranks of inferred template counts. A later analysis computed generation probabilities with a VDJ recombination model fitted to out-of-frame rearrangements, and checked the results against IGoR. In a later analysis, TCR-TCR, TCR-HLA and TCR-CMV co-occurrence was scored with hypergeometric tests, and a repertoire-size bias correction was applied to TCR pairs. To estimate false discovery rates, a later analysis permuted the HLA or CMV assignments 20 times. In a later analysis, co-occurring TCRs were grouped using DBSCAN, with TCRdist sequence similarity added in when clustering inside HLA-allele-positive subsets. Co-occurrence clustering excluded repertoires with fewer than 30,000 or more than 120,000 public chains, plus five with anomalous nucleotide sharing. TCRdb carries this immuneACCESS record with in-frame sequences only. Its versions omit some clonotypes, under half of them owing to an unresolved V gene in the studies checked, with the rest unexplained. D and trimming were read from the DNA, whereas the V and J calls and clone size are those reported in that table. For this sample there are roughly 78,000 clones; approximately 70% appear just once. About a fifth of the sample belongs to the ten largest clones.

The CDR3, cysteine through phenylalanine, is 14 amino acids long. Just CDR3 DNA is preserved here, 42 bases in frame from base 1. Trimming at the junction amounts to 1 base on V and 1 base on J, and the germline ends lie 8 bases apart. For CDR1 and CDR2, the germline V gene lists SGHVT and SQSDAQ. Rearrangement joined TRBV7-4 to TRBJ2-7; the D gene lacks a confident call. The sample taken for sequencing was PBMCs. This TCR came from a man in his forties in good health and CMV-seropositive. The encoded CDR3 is CASSLVQISYEQYF. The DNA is TGTGCCAGCAGCTTAGTACAGATATCCTACGAGCAGTACTTC.